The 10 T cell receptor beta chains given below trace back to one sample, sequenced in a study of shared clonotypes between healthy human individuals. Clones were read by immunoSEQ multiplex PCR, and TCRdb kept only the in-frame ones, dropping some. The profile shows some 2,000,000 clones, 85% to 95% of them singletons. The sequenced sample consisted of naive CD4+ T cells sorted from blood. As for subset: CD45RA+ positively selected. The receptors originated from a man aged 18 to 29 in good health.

The chain's CDR3 is CASSTRDKNQPQHF. The CDR3 DNA is TGTGCCAGTAGTACCCGGGACAAAAATCAGCCCCAGCATTTT. The J gene is TRBJ1-5, the V gene TRBV19, with D possibly matching TRBD1 (6 bases). V was shortened by 4 bases and J by 4 bases, with 11 bases between the two germline ends. CDR1 LNHDA and CDR2 SQIVND come from the germline V gene (reference sequence). CDR3 length: 14 residues. Full variable domain (rest looked up from reference TRBV19 and TRBJ1-5): DGGITQSPKYLFRKEGQNVTLSCEQNLNHDAMYWYRQDPGQGLRLIYYSQIVNDFQKGDIAEGYSVSREKKESFPLTVTSAQKNPTAFYLCASSTRDKNQPQHFGDGTRLSIL.

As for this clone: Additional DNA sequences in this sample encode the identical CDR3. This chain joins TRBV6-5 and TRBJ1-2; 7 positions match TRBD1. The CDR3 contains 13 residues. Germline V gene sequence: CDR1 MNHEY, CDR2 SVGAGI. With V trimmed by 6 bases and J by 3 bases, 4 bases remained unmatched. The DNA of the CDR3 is TGTGCCAGCAGCCGCGGACAGGACTATGGCTACACCTTC. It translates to CASSRGQDYGYTF.

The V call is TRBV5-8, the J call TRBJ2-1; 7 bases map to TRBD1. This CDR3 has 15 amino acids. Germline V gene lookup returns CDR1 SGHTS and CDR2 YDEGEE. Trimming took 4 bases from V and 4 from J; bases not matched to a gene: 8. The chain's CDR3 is CASSPGDSPYNEQFF. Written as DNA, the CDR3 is TGTGCCAGCAGCCCCGGGGACAGTCCTTACAATGAGCAGTTCTTC. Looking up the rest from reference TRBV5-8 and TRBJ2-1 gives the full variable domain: EAGVTQSPTHLIKTRGQQATLRCSPISGHTSVYWYQQALGLGLQFLLWYDEGEERNRGNFPPRFSGRQFPNYSSELNVNALELEDSALYLCASSPGDSPYNEQFFGPGTRLTVL.

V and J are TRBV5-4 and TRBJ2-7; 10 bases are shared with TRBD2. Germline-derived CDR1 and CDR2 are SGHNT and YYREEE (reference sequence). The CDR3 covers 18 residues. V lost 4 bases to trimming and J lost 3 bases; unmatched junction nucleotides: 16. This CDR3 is CASSQLAGSLTGGYEQYF. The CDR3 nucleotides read TGTGCCAGCAGCCAACTAGCGGGGTCCCTCACGGGGGGCTACGAGCAGTACTTC.

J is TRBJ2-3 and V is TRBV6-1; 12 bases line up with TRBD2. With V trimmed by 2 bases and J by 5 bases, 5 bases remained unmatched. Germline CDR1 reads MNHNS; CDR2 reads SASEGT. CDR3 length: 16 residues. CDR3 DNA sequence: TGTGCCAGCAGTGAAACGACTAGCGGGGGTAGAGATACGCAGTATTTT. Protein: CASSETTSGGRDTQYF.

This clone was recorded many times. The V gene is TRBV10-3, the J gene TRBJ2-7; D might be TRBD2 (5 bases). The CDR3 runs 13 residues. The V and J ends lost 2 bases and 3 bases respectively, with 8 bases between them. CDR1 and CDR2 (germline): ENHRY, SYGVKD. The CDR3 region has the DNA TGTGCCATCAGTGAGCGGGGTGGCTACGAGCAGTACTTC. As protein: CAISERGGYEQYF.

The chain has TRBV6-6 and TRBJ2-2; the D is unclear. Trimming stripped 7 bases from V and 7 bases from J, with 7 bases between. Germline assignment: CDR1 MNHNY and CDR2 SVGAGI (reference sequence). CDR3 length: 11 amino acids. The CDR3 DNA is TGTGCCAGCACCCAAGGCGGGGAGCTGTTTTTT. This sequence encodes CASTQGGELFF.

The CDR3 loop is CASSLGLGYTF. For the CDR3, the DNA is TGTGCCAGCAGCTTAGGGCTTGGCTACACCTTC. The genes are TRBV13 and TRBJ1-2, with D unresolved. The CDR3 length is 11 residues. V lost 0 bases to trimming and J lost 7 bases, with 3 bases between them. The germline V gene encodes CDR1 PRHDT and CDR2 FYEKMQ (reference sequence).

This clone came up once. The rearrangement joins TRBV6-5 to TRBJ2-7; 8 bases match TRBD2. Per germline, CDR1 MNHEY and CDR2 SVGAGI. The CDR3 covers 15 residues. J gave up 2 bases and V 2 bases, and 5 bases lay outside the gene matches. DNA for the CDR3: TGTGCCAGCAGTTACCTCGGGACTAGTCCCTACGAGCAGTACTTC. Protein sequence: CASSYLGTSPYEQYF.

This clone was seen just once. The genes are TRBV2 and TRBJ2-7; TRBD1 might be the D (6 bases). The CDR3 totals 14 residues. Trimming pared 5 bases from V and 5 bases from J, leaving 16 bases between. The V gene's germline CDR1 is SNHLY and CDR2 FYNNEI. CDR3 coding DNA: TGTGCCAGCAGTCCTCATCAGGCAGGGGACGAGCAGTACTTC. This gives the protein CASSPHQAGDEQYF.